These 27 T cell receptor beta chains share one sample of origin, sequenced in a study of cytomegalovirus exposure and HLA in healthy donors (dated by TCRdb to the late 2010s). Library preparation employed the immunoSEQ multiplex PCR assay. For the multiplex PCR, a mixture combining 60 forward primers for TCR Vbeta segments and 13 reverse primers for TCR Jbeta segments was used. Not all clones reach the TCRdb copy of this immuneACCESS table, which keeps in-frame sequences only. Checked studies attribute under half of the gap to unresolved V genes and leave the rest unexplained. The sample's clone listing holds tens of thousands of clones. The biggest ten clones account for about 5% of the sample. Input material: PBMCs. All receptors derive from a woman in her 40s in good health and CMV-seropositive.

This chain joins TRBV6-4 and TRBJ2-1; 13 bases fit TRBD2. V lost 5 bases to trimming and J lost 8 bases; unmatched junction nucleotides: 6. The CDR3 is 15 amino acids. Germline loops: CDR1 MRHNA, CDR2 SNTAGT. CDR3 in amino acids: CASSPGTSGMHEQFF. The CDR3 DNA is TGTGCCAGCAGTCCAGGGACTAGCGGGATGCATGAGCAGTTCTTC.

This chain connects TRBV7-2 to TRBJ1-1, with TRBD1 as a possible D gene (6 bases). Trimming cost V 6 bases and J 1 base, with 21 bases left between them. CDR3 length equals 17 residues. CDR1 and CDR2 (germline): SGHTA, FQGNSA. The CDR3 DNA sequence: TGTGCCAGCAGTCCAGAGGGGGGGACCGCCGGGAACACTGAAGCTTTCTTT. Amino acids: CASSPEGGTAGNTEAFF. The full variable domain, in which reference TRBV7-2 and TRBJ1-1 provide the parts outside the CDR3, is GAGVSQSPSNKVTEKGKDVELRCDPISGHTALYWYRQSLGQGLEFLIYFQGNSAPDKSGLPSDRFSAERTGGSVSTLTIQRTQQEDSAVYLCASSPEGGTAGNTEAFFGQGTRLTVV.

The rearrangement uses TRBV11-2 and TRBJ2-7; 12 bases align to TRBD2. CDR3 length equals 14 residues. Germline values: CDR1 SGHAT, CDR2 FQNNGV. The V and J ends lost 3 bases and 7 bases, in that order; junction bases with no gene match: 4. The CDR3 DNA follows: TGTGCCAGCAGCTTCGCTAGCGGGGGGGTTGAGCAGTACTTC. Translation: CASSFASGGVEQYF.

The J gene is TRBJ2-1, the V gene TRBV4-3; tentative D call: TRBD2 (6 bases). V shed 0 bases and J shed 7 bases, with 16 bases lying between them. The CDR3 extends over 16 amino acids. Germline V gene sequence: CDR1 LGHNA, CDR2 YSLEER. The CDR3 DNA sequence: TGCGCCAGCAGCCAAGAATGGAGGGCTTCGTTGAATGAGCAGTTCTTC. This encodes CASSQEWRASLNEQFF.

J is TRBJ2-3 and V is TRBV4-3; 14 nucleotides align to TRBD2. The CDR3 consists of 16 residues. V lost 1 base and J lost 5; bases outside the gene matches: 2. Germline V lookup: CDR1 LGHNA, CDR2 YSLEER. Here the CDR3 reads CASSQGLAGGQDTQYF. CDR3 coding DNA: TGCGCCAGCAGCCAAGGACTAGCGGGGGGGCAAGATACGCAGTATTTT.

The CDR3 here is CASSQDRGADEQYF. CDR3 DNA sequence: TGCGCCAGCAGCCAAGACAGGGGGGCTGACGAGCAGTACTTC. V and J are TRBV4-3 and TRBJ2-7; tentatively, D is TRBD1 (7 bases). Germline loops: CDR1 LGHNA, CDR2 YSLEER. The CDR3 contains 14 residues. The V end was cut by 0 bases, the J end by 5 bases, with 11 bases between.

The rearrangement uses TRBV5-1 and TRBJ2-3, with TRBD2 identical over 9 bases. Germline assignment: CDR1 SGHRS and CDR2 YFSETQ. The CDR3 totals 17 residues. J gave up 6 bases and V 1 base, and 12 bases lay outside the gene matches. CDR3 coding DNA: TGCGCCAGCAGCTTGAACCGCGCGGGAGGGGGGCAGGATACGCAGTATTTT. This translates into CASSLNRAGGGQDTQYF. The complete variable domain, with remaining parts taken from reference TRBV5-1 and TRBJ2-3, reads KAGVTQTPRYLIKTRGQQVTLSCSPISGHRSVSWYQQTPGQGLQFLFEYFSETQRNKGNFPGRFSGRQFSNSRSEMNVSTLELGDSALYLCASSLNRAGGGQDTQYFGPGTRLTVL.

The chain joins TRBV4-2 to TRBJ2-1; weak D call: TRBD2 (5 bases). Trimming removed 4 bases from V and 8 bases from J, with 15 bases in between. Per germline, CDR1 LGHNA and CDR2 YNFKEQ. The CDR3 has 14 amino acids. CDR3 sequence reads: CASSPAGAADEQFF. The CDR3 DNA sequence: TGTGCCAGCAGCCCCGCCGGAGCGGCCGATGAGCAGTTCTTC.

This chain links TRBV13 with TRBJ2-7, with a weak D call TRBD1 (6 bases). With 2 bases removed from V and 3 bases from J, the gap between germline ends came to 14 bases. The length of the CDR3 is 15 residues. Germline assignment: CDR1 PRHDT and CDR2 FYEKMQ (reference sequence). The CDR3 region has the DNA TGTGCCAGCAGCTTAAGGGGGACATCGAACTACGAGCAGTACTTC. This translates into CASSLRGTSNYEQYF.

CDR3 loop: CASSQETPFTADTQYF. The CDR3 DNA is TGCGCCAGCAGCCAAGAGACCCCCTTTACAGCAGATACGCAGTATTTT. V gene TRBV4-1 combines with J gene TRBJ2-3, with no clear D. The length of the CDR3 is 16 residues. Trimming stripped 0 bases from V and 4 bases from J, with 14 bases between. CDR1 is MGHRA, CDR2 YSYEKL, per germline.

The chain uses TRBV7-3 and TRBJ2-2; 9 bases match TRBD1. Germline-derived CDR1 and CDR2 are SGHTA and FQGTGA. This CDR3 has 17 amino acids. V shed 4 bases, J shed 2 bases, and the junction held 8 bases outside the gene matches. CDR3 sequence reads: CASSSEPGQGNTGELFF. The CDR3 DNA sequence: TGTGCCAGCAGCTCCGAGCCGGGACAGGGAAACACCGGGGAGCTGTTTTTT.

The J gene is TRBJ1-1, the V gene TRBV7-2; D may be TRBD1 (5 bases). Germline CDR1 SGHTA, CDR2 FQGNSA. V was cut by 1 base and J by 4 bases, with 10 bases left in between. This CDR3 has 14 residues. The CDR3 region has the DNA TGTGCCAGCAGCTTAGAAGGGGCCCTCACTGAAGCTTTCTTT. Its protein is CASSLEGALTEAFF.

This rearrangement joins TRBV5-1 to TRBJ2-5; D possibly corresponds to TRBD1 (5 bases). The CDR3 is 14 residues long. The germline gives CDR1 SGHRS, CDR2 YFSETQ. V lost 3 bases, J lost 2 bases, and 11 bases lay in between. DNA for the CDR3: TGCGCCAGCAGCTCGGGCAGGGCACAAGAGACCCAGTACTTC. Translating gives CASSSGRAQETQYF.

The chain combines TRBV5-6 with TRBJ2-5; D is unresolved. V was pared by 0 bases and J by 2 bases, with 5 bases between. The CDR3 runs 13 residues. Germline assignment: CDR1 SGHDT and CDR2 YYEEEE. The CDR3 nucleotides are TGTGCCAGCAGCTTGGCCAGGCAAGAGACCCAGTACTTC. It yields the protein CASSLARQETQYF.

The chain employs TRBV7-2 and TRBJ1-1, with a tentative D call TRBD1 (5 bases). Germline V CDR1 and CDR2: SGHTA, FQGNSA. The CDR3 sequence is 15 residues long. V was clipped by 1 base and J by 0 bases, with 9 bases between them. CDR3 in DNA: TGTGCCAGCAGCTTAGGGGGGGGTTTGAACACTGAAGCTTTCTTT. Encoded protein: CASSLGGGLNTEAFF.

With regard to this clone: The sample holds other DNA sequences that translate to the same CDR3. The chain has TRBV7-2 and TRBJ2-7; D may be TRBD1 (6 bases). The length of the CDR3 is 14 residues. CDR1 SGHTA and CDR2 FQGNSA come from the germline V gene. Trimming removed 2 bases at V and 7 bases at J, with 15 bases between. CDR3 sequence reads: CASSLRTVHGEQYF. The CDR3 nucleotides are TGTGCCAGCAGCTTAAGGACAGTTCATGGGGAGCAGTACTTC.

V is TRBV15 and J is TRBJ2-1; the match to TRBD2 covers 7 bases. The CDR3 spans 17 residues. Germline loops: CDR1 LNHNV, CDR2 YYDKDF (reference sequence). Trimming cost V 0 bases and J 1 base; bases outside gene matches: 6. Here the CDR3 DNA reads TGTGCCACCAGCAGAGAATCGGGGGGATTGTCCTACAATGAGCAGTTCTTC. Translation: CATSRESGGLSYNEQFF.

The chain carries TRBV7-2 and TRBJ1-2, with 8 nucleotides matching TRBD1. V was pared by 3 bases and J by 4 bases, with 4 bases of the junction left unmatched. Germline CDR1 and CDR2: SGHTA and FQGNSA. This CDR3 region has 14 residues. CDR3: CASSFTGGIYGYTF. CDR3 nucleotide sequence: TGTGCCAGCAGCTTTACAGGGGGAATCTATGGCTACACCTTC.

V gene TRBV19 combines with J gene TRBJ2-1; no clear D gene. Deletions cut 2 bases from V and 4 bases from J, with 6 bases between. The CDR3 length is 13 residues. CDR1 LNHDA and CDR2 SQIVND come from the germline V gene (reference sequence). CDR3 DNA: TGTGCCAGTAGTATAAGACTGTACAATGAGCAGTTCTTC. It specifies CASSIRLYNEQFF.

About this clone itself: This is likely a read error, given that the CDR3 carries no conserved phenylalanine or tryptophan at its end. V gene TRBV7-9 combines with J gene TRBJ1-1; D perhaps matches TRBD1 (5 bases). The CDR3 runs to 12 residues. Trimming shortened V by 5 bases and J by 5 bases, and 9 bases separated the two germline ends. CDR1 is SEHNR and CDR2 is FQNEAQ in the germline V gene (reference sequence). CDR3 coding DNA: TGTGCCAGCAGCCAGGACATGACTGAAGCTTTCTCT. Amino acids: CASSQDMTEAFS.

The CDR3 coding sequence is TGCGCCAGCAGCTCGCGGGAGGCTAGCACAGATACGCAGTATTTT. Its translation: CASSSREASTDTQYF. The chain recombines TRBV5-1 with TRBJ2-3; 8 positions match TRBD2. There are 15 residues in the CDR3. Germline CDR1 reads SGHRS; CDR2 reads YFSETQ. V trimming: 3 bases; J trimming: 0 bases; junction bases outside the gene matches: 3.

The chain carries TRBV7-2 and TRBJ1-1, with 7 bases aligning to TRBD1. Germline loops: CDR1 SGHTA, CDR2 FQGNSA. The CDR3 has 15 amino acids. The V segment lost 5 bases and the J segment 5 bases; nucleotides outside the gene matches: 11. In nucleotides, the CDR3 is TGTGCCAGCAGCCCCCGACAGGGACGGTGGACTGAAGCTTTCTTT. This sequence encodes CASSPRQGRWTEAFF.

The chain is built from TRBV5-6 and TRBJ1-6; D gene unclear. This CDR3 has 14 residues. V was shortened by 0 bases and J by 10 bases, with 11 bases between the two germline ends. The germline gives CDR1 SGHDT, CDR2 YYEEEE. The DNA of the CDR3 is TGTGCCAGCAGCTTGGAGGAGGGAACATCACCCCTCCACTTT. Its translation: CASSLEEGTSPLHF.

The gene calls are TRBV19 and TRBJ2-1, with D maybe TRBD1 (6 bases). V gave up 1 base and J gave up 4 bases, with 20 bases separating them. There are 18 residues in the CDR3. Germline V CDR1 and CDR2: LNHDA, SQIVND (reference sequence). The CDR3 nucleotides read TGTGCCAGTAGTATAGCGGGCCCTTGGACAGACCCATACAATGAGCAGTTCTTC. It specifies CASSIAGPWTDPYNEQFF.

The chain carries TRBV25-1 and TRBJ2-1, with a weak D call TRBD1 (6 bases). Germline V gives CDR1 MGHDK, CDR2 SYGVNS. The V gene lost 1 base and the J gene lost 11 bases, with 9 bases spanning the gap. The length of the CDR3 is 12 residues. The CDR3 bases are TGTGCCAGCAGTGAATCTGGGACACAGCAGTTCTTC. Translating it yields CASSESGTQQFF.

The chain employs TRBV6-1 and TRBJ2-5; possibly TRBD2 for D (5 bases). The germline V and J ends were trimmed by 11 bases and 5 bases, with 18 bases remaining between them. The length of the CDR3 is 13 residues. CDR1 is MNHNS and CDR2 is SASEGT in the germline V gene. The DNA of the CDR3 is TGTGCCTCCGGGATGGGATGGCAGGAGACCCAGTACTTC. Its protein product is CASGMGWQETQYF.

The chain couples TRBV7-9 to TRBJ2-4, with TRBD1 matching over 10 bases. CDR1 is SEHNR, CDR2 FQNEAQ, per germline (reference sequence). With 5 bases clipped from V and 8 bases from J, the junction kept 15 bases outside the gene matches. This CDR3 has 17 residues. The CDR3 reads CASSLQDRGFGTDIQYF. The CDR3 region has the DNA TGTGCCAGCAGCCTACAGGACAGGGGGTTTGGTACGGACATTCAGTACTTC.